This T cell receptor beta chain was identified during a study of Ad26.COV2.S vaccination and SARS-CoV-2 variants (dated by TCRdb to the early 2020s). About the study as a whole: Vaccine-arm donors came from COV1001, a multicentre, randomized, double-blind, placebo-controlled phase I-IIa trial of Ad26.COV2.S in healthy adults. The TCR-sequenced set comprised around 30 samples: some 20 Ad26.COV2.S vaccine recipients, 5 placebo recipients and 8 SARS-CoV-2 convalescent individuals. Trial participants were randomized into five groups of five: low-dose or high-dose Ad26.COV2.S given once or twice, or placebo on both occasions. Dosing of Ad26.COV2.S was intramuscular, at either 5x10^10 or 1x10^11 viral particles, delivered as one shot or as two shots spaced 56 days apart. Investigators remained blinded to trial group allocation during experiments and outcome assessment. TCRbeta repertoire sequencing was used to assess the specificity and breadth of SARS-CoV-2-reactive T cell receptors after Ad26.COV2.S vaccination.

CDR1 MNHEY and CDR2 SMNVEV are derived from the germline V gene (reference sequence). From the cysteine through the phenylalanine, the CDR3 covers 16 amino acids. Only CDR3 DNA is held: 48 bases, read in frame from base 1. The germline V and J ends show losses of 5 bases and 4 bases respectively, and no gene match explains 13 bases of the junction. TCRbeta CDR3 regions were sequenced with the immunoSEQ Assay. After extraction, genomic DNA underwent amplification by bias-controlled multiplex PCR, followed by high-throughput sequencing. The source study handled its data this way. To quantify the absolute abundance of every unique TCRbeta CDR3 region, sequences were collapsed and filtered. T cell fraction was estimated by normalizing TCRbeta template counts to usable DNA, which was measured by amplifying reference genes present in all nucleated cells. Repertoire TCRs were annotated as SARS-CoV-2-specific by exact matching of V gene, CDR3 amino acid sequence and J gene to a known reactive TCR set. MIRA supplied the reference SARS-CoV-2 TCR set, which was filtered for enrichment in COVID-19-positive ImmuneCODE repertoires so that public or cross-reactive TCRs were removed. Using the MIRA antigens, annotated TCRs were further analysed by specific ORF or by position within an ORF. Breadth was defined as the number of annotated unique rearrangements divided by the total number of unique productive rearrangements, and depth was defined as the summed frequency of the annotated unique rearrangements. TCR breadth was compared between groups using two-sided Wilcoxon rank-sum tests. This is the immuneACCESS table as TCRdb keeps it, with only in-frame sequences that have V and J called. A part of the clones is gone; compared with another copy, unresolved V genes explain less than half, and the rest is unexplained. Clone size and the V and J calls come from that table; the DNA yielded D and trimming. The sample table shows roughly 350,000 clones, and around 89% are seen once. The ten top clones hold about 4.6% of the sample.

A word on this clone: No cognate antigen has been identified for it. Per-nucleotide qualities are absent, and no much larger clonotype sits a single base away.

Findings and caveats that apply to the study as a whole: Vaccine and placebo recipients had comparable non-spike TCR breadth, which fits with the vaccine containing only spike. The study was not powered for comparison of responses between vaccine doses or regimens. Spike-specific TCR breadth was higher in Ad26.COV2.S recipients than in placebo recipients (P = 0.0014). It was noted by the authors that total T cell responses may have been underestimated by the TCR breadth and depth analyses. After vaccination, substantial breadth of spike-specific CD8+ and CD4+ T cell responses was reported.

What the treatment or condition label conveys for this sample: about 20 received Ad26.COV2.S at low or high dose, single or two shots; roughly 5 received placebo; per-sample allocation not given. For vaccine and placebo recipients, repertoires were sequenced using samples collected on day 63 after the first injection. Between 29 July and 7 August 2020, Cohort 1b enrolled 25 adults aged 18-55 years at one site in Boston, USA. Ad26.COV2.S was a replication-incompetent adenovirus type 26 vector that expressed a prefusion-stabilized SARS-CoV-2 spike protein derived from the original Wuhan strain. This sequence uses TRBV27 and TRBJ1-2, and TRBD1 aligns with 7 junction nucleotides. Sample: peripheral blood, taken in a trial of Ad26.COV2.S vaccine versus placebo. The TCR was taken from a person between 18 and 59 years old who received the Ad26.COV2.S COVID-19 vaccine or a placebo. The DNA reads as follows: TGTGCCAGCAGTCCAGCCCGAATTGCAGGGGGCTATGGCTACACCTTC. This encodes CASSPARIAGGYGYTF.